This record concerns one T cell receptor (beta chain) sequence. This could be a read error, since a much larger clone is one nucleotide away. The CDR3 does not close with the conserved phenylalanine or tryptophan, likely indicating a read error. Those patients picked for sequencing had displayed CD8+CD57+ cell expansion on flow cytometry. Sampling of blood occurred while the patients had still received no therapy. This CDR3 contains 15 residues. CDR1 SGHTS and CDR2 YDEGEE come from the germline V gene. V dropped 1 base and J dropped 4; count of bases not matched to a gene: 5. This record comes from a study of CD8+CD57+ T cells in acquired aplastic anemia. The overall study: Sorting CD4+ and CD8+ cells gave DNA averaging around 3 ug.

CDR3 and TCR beta VDJ profiling relied on a genomic DNA template. TCRdb processed the reads anew with MiXCR; each CDR3 protein has one entry. The sample has a few hundred thousand distinct CDR3 sequences; about half are singletons. This TCR was recovered from a human donor with aplastic anemia. The chain couples TRBV5-8 to TRBJ2-1; 7 bases are a match to TRBD1. Source material: sorted CD4+, CD8+, or CD8+CD57+ T cells (not recorded which) from PBMCs. CDR3 coding DNA: TGTGCCAGCAGCTTGCGTACGACAGGGTACAATGAGCAGTTCTAC. It translates to CASSLRTTGYNEQFY.